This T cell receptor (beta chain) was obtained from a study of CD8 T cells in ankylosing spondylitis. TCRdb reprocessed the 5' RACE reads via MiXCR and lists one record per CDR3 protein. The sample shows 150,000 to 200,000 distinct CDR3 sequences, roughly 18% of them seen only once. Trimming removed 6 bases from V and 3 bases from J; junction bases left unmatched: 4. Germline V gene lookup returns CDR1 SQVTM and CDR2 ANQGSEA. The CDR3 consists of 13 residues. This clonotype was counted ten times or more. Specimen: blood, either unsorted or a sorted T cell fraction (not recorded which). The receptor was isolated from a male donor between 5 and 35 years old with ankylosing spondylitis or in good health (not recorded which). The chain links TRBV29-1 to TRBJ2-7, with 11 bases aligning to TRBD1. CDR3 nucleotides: TGCAGCGTGATGGACAGGGGGCACTACGAGCAGTACTTC. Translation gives CSVMDRGHYEQYF.